These T cell receptor beta chains were read from a single sample in a study of T cell repertoires in cytomegalovirus infection. What these receptors recognize is not known. MiXCR, run by TCRdb on the reads, gives a single entry per CDR3 protein. The data show about 890,000 distinct CDR3 sequences, with roughly 31% seen just once and 13% held by the top ten. Source: cultured CD8+ T cells from PBMCs, taken from culture after CMV antigen stimulation. These receptors came from a human donor in good health (CMV status not recorded). Some clones in this sample may be carry-over from other donors' samples. Each CDR3 is given with its conserved first and last residue. The D gene is left open where the match is weak. Rows give clone size only sometimes, using once, few, many, or a class for an expanded clone.

- - TRBJ1-1 TRBV7-9 TGTGCCAGCAGCGCCGGGCCGTATGAAGCTTTCTTT CASSAGPYEAFF
few - TRBJ2-1 TRBV7-9 TGTGCCAGCAGCTCGGGGGCCCAACCCGGTGAGCAGTTCTTC CASSSGAQPGEQFF
few TRBD1 TRBJ1-3 TRBV7-9 TGTGCCTCAGACAGGGGGGACTCTGGAAACACCATATATTTT CASDRGDSGNTIYF
- - TRBJ2-3 TRBV27 TGTGCCAGCAGCTGGGGCACCTTAGGAGATACGCAGTATTTT CASSWGTLGDTQYF
few TRBD2 TRBJ2-4 TRBV7-9 TGTGCCAGCAGCCCCCCCCCAGGGAGGGAGGCCAAAAACATTCAGTACTTC CASSPPPGREAKNIQYF
- - TRBJ2-7 TRBV7-6 TGTGCCAGCAGCAGGAACCTGGAGCAGTACTTC CASSRNLEQYF
many - TRBJ1-5 TRBV20-1 TGCAGTGCTAGAATCGACAGAAATCAGCCCCAGCATTTT CSARIDRNQPQHF
- - TRBJ2-2 TRBV6-8 TGTGCCAACAGTGCCTTTTCGGGGAACACCGGGGAGCTGTTTTTT CANSAFSGNTGELFF
many TRBD1 TRBJ2-5 TRBV7-2 TGTGCCAGCAGCTTAGATAGTCGGGACAGCCAAGAGACCCAGTACTTC CASSLDSRDSQETQYF
- - TRBJ1-1 TRBV7-6 TGTGCCAGCAGCTTAAGGACCGGGCAGGCTGAAGCTTTCTTT CASSLRTGQAEAFF
few TRBD1 TRBJ2-5 TRBV27 TGTGCCAGCAGCCCCGGGACAGCCTCCAAGACGGAGACCCAGTACTTC CASSPGTASKTETQYF
many - TRBJ2-1 TRBV6-1 TGTGCCAGCAGTGGCTCAGTATACAATGAGCAGTTCTTC CASSGSVYNEQFF
few - TRBJ2-3 TRBV19 TGTGCCAGTAGGGCGACGACGCCTAGCACAGATACGCAGTATTTT CASRATTPSTDTQYF
- TRBD2 TRBJ2-1 TRBV28 TGTGCCACCGGACTAGCGGGGGGGCGGGAGCAGTTCTTC CATGLAGGREQFF
- - TRBJ1-5 TRBV28 TGTGCCAGCAGTTTCCCAGACAGAGGGGGGGCCCTAGATCAGCCCCAGCATTTT CASSFPDRGGALDQPQHF
few - TRBJ1-2 TRBV14 TGTGCCAGCAGCCAAGATCAGATAGAAGCCTATGGCTACACCTTC CASSQDQIEAYGYTF
- - TRBJ1-2 TRBV6-6 TGTGCCAGCAGCCTCTTTAAGGGCAGGTCTCTCTATGGCTACACCTTC CASSLFKGRSLYGYTF
- - TRBJ2-5 TRBV7-8 TGTTCCAGCAGCCCACTGGCGGGGGGACAGGAGACCCAGTACTTC CSSSPLAGGQETQYF
- TRBD1 TRBJ1-3 TRBV10-3 TGTGCCATCAGTGAGTCGCTTGACAGGGGCACATATTTT CAISESLDRGTYF
few - TRBJ1-6 TRBV27 TGTGCCAGCAGTTTGGAGGGGAACTCCTATAATTCACCCCTCCACTTT CASSLEGNSYNSPLHF
- TRBD1 TRBJ1-2 TRBV10-3 TGTGCCATCAGTGAGTCGGTGGACAGGGGGAAATATGGCTACACCTTC CAISESVDRGKYGYTF
- - TRBJ1-2 TRBV2 TGTGCCAGCAGTGAATCCGGGTCTTATGGCTACACCTTC CASSESGSYGYTF
- - TRBJ2-2 TRBV6-2/TRBV6-3 TGTGCCAGCAGTTACGCCGCTACAGGGGAGCTGTTTTTT CASSYAATGELFF
- - TRBJ2-1 TRBV6-4 TGTGCCAGCAGTTCGCGAGCGGGTTACGATGAGCAGTTCTTC CASSSRAGYDEQFF
- - TRBJ1-3 TRBV2 TGTGCCAGCAGTGAAGGGACTAGGCCTGGAAACACCATATATTTT CASSEGTRPGNTIYF
few - TRBJ2-1 TRBV20-1 TGCAGTGCTAGGGGAGAGAGGTACAATGAGCAGTTCTTC CSARGERYNEQFF
few - TRBJ1-4 TRBV4-1 TGCGCCAGCAGCCGTTCAGGGAGCCCTAATGAAAAACTGTTTTTT CASSRSGSPNEKLFF
- - TRBJ2-1 TRBV12-5 TGTGCTAGTGGTTTCCCCGCCGGGAATGAGCAGTTCTTC CASGFPAGNEQFF
- TRBD1 TRBJ1-2 TRBV15 TGTGCCACCAGCAGAGGGGAGGGGGCCGACAGGGTCTATGGCTACACCTTC CATSRGEGADRVYGYTF
- - TRBJ1-1 TRBV27 TGTGCCAGCAGTAATTCGGGGGTTGAAGCTTTCTTT CASSNSGVEAFF
- TRBD2 TRBJ2-1 TRBV27 TGTGCCAGCAGTTTATCCGCCCCCGGGACGGGGGGACATGAGCAGTTCTTC CASSLSAPGTGGHEQFF
few - TRBJ1-1 TRBV25-1 TGTGCCAGCAGTGGCTACCGGGACGGGAACACTGAAGCTTTCTTT CASSGYRDGNTEAFF
few - TRBJ2-5 TRBV7-8 TGTGCCAGCAGCTTAGAGGCCTCCCACCAAGAGACCCAGTACTTC CASSLEASHQETQYF
- - TRBJ1-2 TRBV5-5 TGTGCCAGCAGCTGGGCGACAGGAAACTATGGCTACACCTTC CASSWATGNYGYTF
- TRBD2 TRBJ2-3 TRBV20-1 TGCAGTGCTAATTTAGACCTCCCGGGGGGACTAGCGGGGGGGGATACAGATACGCAGTATTTT CSANLDLPGGLAGGDTDTQYF
many - TRBJ2-3 TRBV7-2 TGTGCCAGCAGCCCATTAAGCCTCTCCGCTAGGGATACGCAGTATTTT CASSPLSLSARDTQYF
few - TRBJ1-5 TRBV12-3/TRBV12-4 TGTGCCAGCACCCCAGGAGTAGGTCAGCCCCAGCATTTT CASTPGVGQPQHF
- - TRBJ2-6 TRBV10-3 TGTGCCATCAGTGAGTCGCTGGGAGGGGCCAACGTCCTGACTTTC CAISESLGGANVLTF
- TRBD1 TRBJ2-7 TRBV6-5 TGTGCCAGCAGAGACGGACAGGGGGCGGTTGAGCAGTACTTC CASRDGQGAVEQYF
- TRBD2 TRBJ2-1 TRBV19 TGTGCCAGTAGTACTAGCGGGGGGCTAAGCTCCTACAATGAGCAGTTCTTC CASSTSGGLSSYNEQFF
- - TRBJ2-1 TRBV6-2/TRBV6-3 TGTGCCAGCAGTTACAGACAGGCCACCTTTTACAATGAGCAGTTCTTC CASSYRQATFYNEQFF